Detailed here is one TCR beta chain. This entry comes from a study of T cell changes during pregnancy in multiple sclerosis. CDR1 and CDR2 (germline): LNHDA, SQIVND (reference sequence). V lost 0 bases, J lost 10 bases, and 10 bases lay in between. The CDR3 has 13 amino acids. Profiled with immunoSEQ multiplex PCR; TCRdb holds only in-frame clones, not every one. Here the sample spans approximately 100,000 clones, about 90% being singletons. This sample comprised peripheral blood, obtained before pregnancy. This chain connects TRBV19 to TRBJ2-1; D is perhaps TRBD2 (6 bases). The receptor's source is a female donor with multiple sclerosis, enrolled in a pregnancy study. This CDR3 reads CASSIEGGDEQFF. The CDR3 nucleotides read TGTGCCAGTAGTATAGAGGGGGGAGACGAGCAGTTCTTC. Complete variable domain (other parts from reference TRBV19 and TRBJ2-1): DGGITQSPKYLFRKEGQNVTLSCEQNLNHDAMYWYRQDPGQGLRLIYYSQIVNDFQKGDIAEGYSVSREKKESFPLTVTSAQKNPTAFYLCASSIEGGDEQFFGPGTRLTVL.